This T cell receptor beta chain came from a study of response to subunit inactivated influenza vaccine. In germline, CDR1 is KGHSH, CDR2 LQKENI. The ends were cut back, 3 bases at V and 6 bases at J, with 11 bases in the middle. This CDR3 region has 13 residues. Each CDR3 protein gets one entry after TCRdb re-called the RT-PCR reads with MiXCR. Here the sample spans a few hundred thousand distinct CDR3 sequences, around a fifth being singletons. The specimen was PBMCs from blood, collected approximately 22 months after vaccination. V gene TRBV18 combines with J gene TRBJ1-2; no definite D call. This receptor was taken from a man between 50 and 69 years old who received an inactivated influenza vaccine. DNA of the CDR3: TGTGCCAGCTCACCGCCCCGAGGGAATGGCTACACCTTC. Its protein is CASSPPRGNGYTF.